Presented here are 23 T cell receptor beta chains from one specimen sequenced in a study of shared clonotypes between healthy human individuals. Libraries were prepared by immunoSEQ multiplex PCR; TCRdb keeps only in-frame clonotypes and omits some of them. This table has a few million clones, around 90% appearing once. Input material: naive CD4+ T cells from PBMCs. Subset defined: CD45RA+ positively selected. The receptors shown here come from a man in his late teens or twenties in good health. Some clones in this sample may be carry-over from other donors' samples.

This sequence joins TRBV5-1 and TRBJ1-1; no clear D. The CDR3 runs to 14 residues. The V gene's germline CDR1 is SGHRS and CDR2 YFSETQ. V lost 1 base and J 5 bases, leaving 12 bases between the germline ends. CDR3 coding DNA: TGCGCCAGCAGCTTGTCCGGCGGTGAGACTGAAGCTTTCTTT. Its translation: CASSLSGGETEAFF.

The rearrangement links TRBV5-1 to TRBJ2-7; 11 positions match TRBD2. This CDR3 region has 16 residues. J lost 5 bases, V lost 0 bases, and 7 bases had no gene match. Per the germline V gene, CDR1 is SGHRS and CDR2 is YFSETQ. In DNA form, the CDR3 reads TGCGCCAGCAGCTTGGGTTTAACTAGCGGGAGCCACGAGCAGTACTTC. Translating gives CASSLGLTSGSHEQYF.

This chain joins TRBV5-1 and TRBJ2-7; D gene uncertain. Per germline, CDR1 SGHRS and CDR2 YFSETQ. The CDR3 totals 13 residues. V lost 4 bases to trimming and J lost 3 bases, with 11 bases between them. The CDR3 bases are TGCGCCAGCAGCGGAGACGAGAGCTACGAGCAGTACTTC. Translation gives CASSGDESYEQYF. Full variable domain (rest looked up from reference TRBV5-1 and TRBJ2-7): KAGVTQTPRYLIKTRGQQVTLSCSPISGHRSVSWYQQTPGQGLQFLFEYFSETQRNKGNFPGRFSGRQFSNSRSEMNVSTLELGDSALYLCASSGDESYEQYFGPGTRLTVT.

This chain links TRBV5-6 with TRBJ2-5, with 11 positions matching TRBD2. CDR1 and CDR2 from the germline V gene are SGHDT and YYEEEE. The CDR3 has 16 residues. With 3 bases clipped from V and 2 bases from J, the junction kept 6 bases outside the gene matches. The CDR3, as DNA: TGTGCCAGCAGCTCGCTGACTAGCGGGATTCAAGAGACCCAGTACTTC. Its protein product is CASSSLTSGIQETQYF.

This chain links TRBV15 with TRBJ1-2; 12 bases are a match to TRBD1. The CDR3 length is 15 residues. Per germline, CDR1 LNHNV and CDR2 YYDKDF (reference sequence). V was clipped by 4 bases and J by 5 bases; unmatched bases: 5. CDR3 bases: TGTGCCACCAGCACTGGGGACAGGGGGCTTTATGGCTACACCTTC. This gives the protein CATSTGDRGLYGYTF.

The chain is built from TRBV10-3 and TRBJ2-2; the match to TRBD1 covers 7 bases. Looked up from germline, CDR1 is ENHRY and CDR2 is SYGVKD. Losses at the gene ends were 7 bases for V and 5 bases for J; bases not matched to a gene: 10. This CDR3 is 15 amino acids long. CDR3 DNA sequence: TGTGCCATCAAGCAGGGGGTAATTCGTACCGGGGAGCTGTTTTTT. Its protein is CAIKQGVIRTGELFF.

The chain employs TRBV9 and TRBJ2-3; possible D gene TRBD2, 5 bases. Looked up from germline, CDR1 is SGDLS and CDR2 is YYNGEE. Trimming took 4 bases from V and 6 from J, leaving 15 bases between them. The CDR3 is 14 amino acids. In nucleotides, the CDR3 is TGTGCCAGCAGCCCTCAGCCGACGGGGGATACGCAGTATTTT. This sequence encodes CASSPQPTGDTQYF.

The CDR3 loop is CASSVSREMGIRNYNEQFF. The CDR3, as DNA: TGTGCCAGCAGCGTGTCACGGGAGATGGGGATACGGAATTACAATGAGCAGTTCTTC. The rearrangement links TRBV9 to TRBJ2-1; D perhaps matches TRBD2 (6 bases). The CDR3 has 19 amino acids. Trimming removed 2 bases from V and 4 bases from J, with 25 bases in between. Looked up from germline, CDR1 is SGDLS and CDR2 is YYNGEE.

In this sample, this clone turned up a few times. This chain uses TRBV29-1 with TRBJ1-1, with 10 bases lining up with TRBD1. This CDR3 spans 12 amino acids. Trimming took 4 bases from V and 11 from J; bases not matched to a gene: 7. Germline assignment: CDR1 SQVTM and CDR2 ANQGSEA. The CDR3 coding sequence is TGCAGCGTTGGCTCAGGACAGGGGGAGGCTTTCTTT. Translated, it gives CSVGSGQGEAFF.

The V gene is TRBV28, the J gene TRBJ2-2; the match to TRBD2 covers 10 bases. V lost 5 bases to trimming and J lost 2 bases; unmatched junction nucleotides: 5. Germline V gene lookup returns CDR1 MDHEN and CDR2 SYDVKM. CDR3 length equals 16 residues. CDR3 region: CASSPSGSKNTGELFF. For the CDR3, the DNA is TGTGCCAGCAGTCCTAGCGGGAGTAAAAACACCGGGGAGCTGTTTTTT.

The CDR3 region is CASSAGTIVGEQYF. The CDR3 DNA reads TGTGCCAGCAGCGCCGGGACTATAGTGGGCGAGCAGTACTTC. This chain links TRBV5-5 with TRBJ2-7; 7 bases are shared with TRBD2. The CDR3 covers 14 residues. Germline assignment: CDR1 SGHKS and CDR2 YYEKEE (reference sequence). Losses at the gene ends were 4 bases for V and 6 bases for J; bases not matched to a gene: 10.

The V gene is TRBV5-1, the J gene TRBJ2-5; 7 bases line up with TRBD1. Germline lookup yields CDR1 SGHRS and CDR2 YFSETQ. Losses at the gene ends were 0 bases for V and 2 bases for J; bases not matched to a gene: 7. There are 16 residues in the CDR3. CDR3 DNA sequence: TGCGCCAGCAGCTTGGCGGGACAGAGGGGACAAGAGACCCAGTACTTC. Its translation: CASSLAGQRGQETQYF. Full variable domain (remainder filled in from reference TRBV5-1 and TRBJ2-5): KAGVTQTPRYLIKTRGQQVTLSCSPISGHRSVSWYQQTPGQGLQFLFEYFSETQRNKGNFPGRFSGRQFSNSRSEMNVSTLELGDSALYLCASSLAGQRGQETQYFGPGTRLLVL.

The chain couples TRBV4-3 to TRBJ2-3, with D uncertain. This CDR3 is 13 amino acids long. CDR1 is LGHNA, CDR2 YSLEER, per germline. Trimming cost V 4 bases and J 0 bases, with 5 bases left between them. Here the CDR3 reads CASSRISTDTQYF. The DNA for the CDR3 is TGCGCCAGCAGCCGGATTAGCACAGATACGCAGTATTTT.

The rearrangement joins TRBV5-8 to TRBJ2-1; 13 bases are shared with TRBD2. V lost 0 bases to trimming and J lost 0 bases; unmatched junction nucleotides: 9. This CDR3 is 20 amino acids long. Germline CDR1 is SGHTS and CDR2 is YDEGEE. CDR3 DNA sequence: TGTGCCAGCAGCTTGGCCCGACTAGCGGGAGGACTAAGCTCCTACAATGAGCAGTTCTTC. Encoded protein: CASSLARLAGGLSSYNEQFF.

The J gene is TRBJ1-3, the V gene TRBV2; D remains ambiguous. This CDR3 contains 15 residues. CDR1 and CDR2 from the germline V gene are SNHLY and FYNNEI. V was trimmed by 5 bases and J by 0 bases, leaving 11 bases between them. CDR3 DNA: TGTGCCAGCAGTTGGACCGATGTCTCTGGAAACACCATATATTTT. Translation gives CASSWTDVSGNTIYF.

J is TRBJ1-5 and V is TRBV18; tentative D call: TRBD1 (5 bases). CDR3 size: 14 residues. Germline V lookup: CDR1 KGHSH, CDR2 LQKENI. Trimming cost V 2 bases and J 5 bases, with 10 bases left between them. CDR3 sequence: CASSPGTFDQPQHF. The CDR3 nucleotides read TGTGCCAGCTCACCAGGGACCTTCGATCAGCCCCAGCATTTT.

The chain couples TRBV28 to TRBJ2-3; no clear D. V dropped 5 bases and J dropped 0 bases, with 6 bases sitting between them. This CDR3 comprises 13 residues. Germline CDR1 reads MDHEN; CDR2 reads SYDVKM. CDR3 loop: CASSMDSTDTQYF. In DNA form, the CDR3 reads TGTGCCAGCAGTATGGACAGCACAGATACGCAGTATTTT.

V is TRBV7-9 and J is TRBJ2-3; the D gene is possibly TRBD1 (5 bases). CDR1 and CDR2 (germline): SEHNR, FQNEAQ (reference sequence). The V end was cut by 0 bases, the J end by 2 bases, with 9 bases between. The CDR3 is 15 residues long. DNA of the CDR3: TGTGCCAGCAGCTTAGCTCTGGGGCTCACAGATACGCAGTATTTT. This encodes CASSLALGLTDTQYF. The full variable domain, in which reference TRBV7-9 and TRBJ2-3 provide the parts outside the CDR3, is DTGVSQNPRHKITKRGQNVTFRCDPISEHNRLYWYRQTLGQGPEFLTYFQNEAQLEKSRLLSDRFSAERPKGSFSTLEIQRTEQGDSAMYLCASSLALGLTDTQYFGPGTRLTVL.

The chain carries TRBV28 and TRBJ2-7; D possibly matches TRBD1 or TRBD2 (5 bases each). Trimming removed 6 bases from V and 0 bases from J, with 18 bases in between. Germline V lookup: CDR1 MDHEN, CDR2 SYDVKM. The CDR3 length is 16 residues. The CDR3 DNA reads as TGTGCCAGCAGCCGTTATGGGGGAAGGAGCTCCTACGAGCAGTACTTC. Its protein product is CASSRYGGRSSYEQYF.

The chain employs TRBV4-2 and TRBJ2-1; no definite D call. V was trimmed by 5 bases and J by 5 bases, leaving 4 bases between them. The CDR3 is 11 residues long. Germline V gene lookup returns CDR1 LGHNA and CDR2 YNFKEQ. The chain's CDR3 is CASSGNNEQFF. The CDR3, as DNA: TGTGCCAGCAGCGGTAACAATGAGCAGTTCTTC.

The chain employs TRBV29-1 and TRBJ2-1; 7 bases align to TRBD1. The CDR3 totals 15 residues. CDR1 is SQVTM, CDR2 ANQGSEA, per germline. V shed 6 bases and J 5 bases; nucleotides not matched to a gene: 13. The CDR3 sequence: CSVQPRDRAHNEQFF. CDR3 in DNA: TGCAGCGTCCAGCCCCGGGACAGAGCGCACAATGAGCAGTTCTTC.

To note about this clone: This sample also contains other DNA sequences that code for the same CDR3. This rearrangement joins TRBV7-3 to TRBJ2-3; D call uncertain. Germline CDR1 is SGHTA and CDR2 is FQGTGA. Deletions cut 5 bases from V and 4 bases from J, with 10 bases between. This CDR3 is built from 13 residues. The chain's CDR3 is CASSLLGADTQYF. The DNA for the CDR3 is TGTGCCAGCAGCCTACTGGGTGCAGATACGCAGTATTTT.

V gene TRBV5-1 combines with J gene TRBJ2-1, with TRBD2 identical over 16 bases. The CDR3 has 18 residues. Per the germline V gene, CDR1 is SGHRS and CDR2 is YFSETQ. Trimming took 6 bases from V and 7 from J; bases not matched to a gene: 13. CDR3 protein: CASTQGLAGGPGDNEQFF. CDR3 sequence (DNA): TGCGCCAGCACCCAGGGACTAGCGGGAGGGCCTGGTGATAATGAGCAGTTCTTC.